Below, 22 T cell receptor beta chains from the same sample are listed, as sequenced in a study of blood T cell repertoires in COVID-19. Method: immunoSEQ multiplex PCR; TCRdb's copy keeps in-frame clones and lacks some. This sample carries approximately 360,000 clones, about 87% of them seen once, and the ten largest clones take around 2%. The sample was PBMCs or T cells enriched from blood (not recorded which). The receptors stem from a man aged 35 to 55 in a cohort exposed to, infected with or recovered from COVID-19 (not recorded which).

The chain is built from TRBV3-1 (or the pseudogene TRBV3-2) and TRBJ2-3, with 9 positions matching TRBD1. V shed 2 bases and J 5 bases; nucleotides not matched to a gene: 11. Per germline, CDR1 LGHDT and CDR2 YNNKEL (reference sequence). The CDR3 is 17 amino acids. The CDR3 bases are TGTGCCAGCAGCCAACACCCACCGGGACAGGGCGGAGATACGCAGTATTTT. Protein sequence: CASSQHPPGQGGDTQYF.

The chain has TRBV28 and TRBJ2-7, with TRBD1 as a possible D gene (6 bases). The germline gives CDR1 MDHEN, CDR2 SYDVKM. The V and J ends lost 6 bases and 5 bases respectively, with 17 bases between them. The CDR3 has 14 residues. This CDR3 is CASREQGKWDEQYF. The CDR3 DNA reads TGTGCCAGCAGGGAACAGGGAAAATGGGACGAGCAGTACTTC.

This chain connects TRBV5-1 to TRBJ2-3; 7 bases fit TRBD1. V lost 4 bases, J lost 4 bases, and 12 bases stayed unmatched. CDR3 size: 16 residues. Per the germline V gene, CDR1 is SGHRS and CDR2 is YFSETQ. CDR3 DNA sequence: TGCGCCAGCAGCAAAACAGGGGACCCTGTGGCAGATACGCAGTATTTT. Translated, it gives CASSKTGDPVADTQYF.

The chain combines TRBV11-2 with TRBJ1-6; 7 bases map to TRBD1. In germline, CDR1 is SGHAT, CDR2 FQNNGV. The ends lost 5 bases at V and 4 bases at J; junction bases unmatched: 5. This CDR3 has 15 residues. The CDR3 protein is CASSHEGQYNSPLHF. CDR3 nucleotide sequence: TGTGCCAGCAGCCACGAGGGACAGTATAATTCACCCCTCCACTTT.

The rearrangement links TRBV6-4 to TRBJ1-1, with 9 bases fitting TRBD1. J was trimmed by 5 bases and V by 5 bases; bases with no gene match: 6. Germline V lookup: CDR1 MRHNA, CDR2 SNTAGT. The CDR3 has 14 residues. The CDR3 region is CASSLTGGRTEAFF. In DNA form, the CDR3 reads TGTGCCAGCAGTCTGACAGGGGGGAGGACTGAAGCTTTCTTT.

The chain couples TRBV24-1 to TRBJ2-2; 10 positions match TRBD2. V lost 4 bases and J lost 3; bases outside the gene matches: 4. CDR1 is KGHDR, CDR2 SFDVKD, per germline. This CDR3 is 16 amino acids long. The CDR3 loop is CATSESTSGDTGELFF. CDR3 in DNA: TGTGCCACCAGTGAGAGCACTAGCGGGGACACCGGGGAGCTGTTTTTT.

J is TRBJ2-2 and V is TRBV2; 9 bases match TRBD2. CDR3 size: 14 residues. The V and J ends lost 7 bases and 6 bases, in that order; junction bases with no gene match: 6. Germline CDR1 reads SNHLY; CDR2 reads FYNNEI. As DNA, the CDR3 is TGTGCCAGCAACCGAGCGGGAGGTGCCGGGGAGCTGTTTTTT. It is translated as CASNRAGGAGELFF.

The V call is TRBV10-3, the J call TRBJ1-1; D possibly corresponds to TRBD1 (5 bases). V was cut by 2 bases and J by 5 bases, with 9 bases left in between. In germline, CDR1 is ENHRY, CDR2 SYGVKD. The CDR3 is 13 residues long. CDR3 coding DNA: TGTGCCATCAGTGAGCAGGGTTGGACTGAAGCTTTCTTT. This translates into CAISEQGWTEAFF.

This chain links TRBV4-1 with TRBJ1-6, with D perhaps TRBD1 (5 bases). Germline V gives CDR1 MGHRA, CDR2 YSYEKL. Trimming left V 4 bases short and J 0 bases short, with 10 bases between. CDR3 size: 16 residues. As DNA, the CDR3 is TGCGCCAGCAGCCTGGCGGGGGACTCCTATAATTCACCCCTCCACTTT. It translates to CASSLAGDSYNSPLHF.

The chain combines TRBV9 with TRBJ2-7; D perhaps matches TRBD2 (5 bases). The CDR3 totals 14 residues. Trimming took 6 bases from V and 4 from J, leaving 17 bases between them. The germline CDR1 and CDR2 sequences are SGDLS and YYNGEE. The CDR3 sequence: CASNRGLGSYEQYF. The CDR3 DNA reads TGTGCCAGCAACCGCGGGTTGGGGTCGTACGAGCAGTACTTC.

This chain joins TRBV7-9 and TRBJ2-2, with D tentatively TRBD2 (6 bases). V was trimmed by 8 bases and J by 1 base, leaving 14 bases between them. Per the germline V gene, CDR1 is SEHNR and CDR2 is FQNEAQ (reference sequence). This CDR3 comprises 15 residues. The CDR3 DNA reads TGTGCCAGCGATCCTTATAGCGGGAACACCGGGGAGCTGTTTTTT. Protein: CASDPYSGNTGELFF.

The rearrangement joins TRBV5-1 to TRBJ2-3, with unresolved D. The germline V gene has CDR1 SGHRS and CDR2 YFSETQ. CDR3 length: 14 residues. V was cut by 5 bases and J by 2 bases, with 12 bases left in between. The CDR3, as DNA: TGCGCCAGCAGGCCCGGGTCCCACACAGATACGCAGTATTTT. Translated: CASRPGSHTDTQYF. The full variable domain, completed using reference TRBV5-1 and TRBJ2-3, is KAGVTQTPRYLIKTRGQQVTLSCSPISGHRSVSWYQQTPGQGLQFLFEYFSETQRNKGNFPGRFSGRQFSNSRSEMNVSTLELGDSALYLCASRPGSHTDTQYFGPGTRLTVL.

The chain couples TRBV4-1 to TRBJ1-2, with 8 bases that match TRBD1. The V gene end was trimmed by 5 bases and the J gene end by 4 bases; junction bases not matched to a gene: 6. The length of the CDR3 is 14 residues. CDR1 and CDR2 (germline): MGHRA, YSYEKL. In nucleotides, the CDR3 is TGCGCCAGCAGCGCGGACAGGGATGGCTATGGCTACACCTTC. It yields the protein CASSADRDGYGYTF.

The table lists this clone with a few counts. In DNA form, the CDR3 reads TGTGCCAGCAGCTTAGATTTGACTAGCGGGAGTCAAGAGACCCAGTACTTC. Translated, it gives CASSLDLTSGSQETQYF. The chain uses TRBV11-3 and TRBJ2-5; 12 nucleotides align to TRBD2. The V and J ends lost 0 bases and 2 bases, in that order; junction bases with no gene match: 4. Germline V lookup: CDR1 SGHNT, CDR2 YENEEA. CDR3 size: 17 residues.

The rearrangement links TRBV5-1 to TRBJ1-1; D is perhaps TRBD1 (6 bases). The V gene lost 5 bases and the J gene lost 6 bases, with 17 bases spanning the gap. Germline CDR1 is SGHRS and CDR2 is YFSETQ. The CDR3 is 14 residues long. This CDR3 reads CASRRGGSNSEAFF. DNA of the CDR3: TGCGCCAGCAGACGAGGGGGATCTAACTCTGAAGCTTTCTTT.

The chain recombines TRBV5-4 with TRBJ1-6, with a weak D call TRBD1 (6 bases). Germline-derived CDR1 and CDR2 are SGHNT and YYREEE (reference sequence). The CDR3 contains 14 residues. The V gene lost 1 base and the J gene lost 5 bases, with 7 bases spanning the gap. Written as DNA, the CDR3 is TGTGCCAGCAGCTTGAGGACAGATAATTCACCCCTCCACTTT. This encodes CASSLRTDNSPLHF.

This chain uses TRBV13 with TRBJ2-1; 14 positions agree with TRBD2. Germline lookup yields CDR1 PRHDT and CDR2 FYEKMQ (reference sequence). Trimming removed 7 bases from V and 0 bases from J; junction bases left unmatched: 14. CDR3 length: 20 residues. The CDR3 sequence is CASTHEGLAGGIHSYNEQFF. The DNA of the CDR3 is TGTGCCAGCACCCACGAAGGACTAGCGGGAGGAATACACTCCTACAATGAGCAGTTCTTC.

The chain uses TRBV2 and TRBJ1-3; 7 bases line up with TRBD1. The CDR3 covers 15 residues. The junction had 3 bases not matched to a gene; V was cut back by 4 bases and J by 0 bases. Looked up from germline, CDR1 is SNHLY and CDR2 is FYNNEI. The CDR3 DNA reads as TGTGCCAGCAGTGGTGGGACAGACTCTGGAAACACCATATATTTT. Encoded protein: CASSGGTDSGNTIYF.

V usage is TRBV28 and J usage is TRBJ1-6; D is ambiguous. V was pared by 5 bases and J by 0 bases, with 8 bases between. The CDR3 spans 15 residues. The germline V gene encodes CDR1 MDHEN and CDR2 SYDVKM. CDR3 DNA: TGTGCCAGCAGTATAAGGAGCTCCTATAATTCACCCCTCCACTTT. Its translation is CASSIRSSYNSPLHF.

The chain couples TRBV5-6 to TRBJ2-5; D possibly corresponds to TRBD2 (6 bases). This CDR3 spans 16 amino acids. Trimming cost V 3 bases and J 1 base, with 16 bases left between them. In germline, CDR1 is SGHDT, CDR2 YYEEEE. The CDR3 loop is CASSSLAHKIQETQYF. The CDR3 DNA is TGTGCCAGCAGCTCGCTAGCGCACAAAATCCAAGAGACCCAGTACTTC.

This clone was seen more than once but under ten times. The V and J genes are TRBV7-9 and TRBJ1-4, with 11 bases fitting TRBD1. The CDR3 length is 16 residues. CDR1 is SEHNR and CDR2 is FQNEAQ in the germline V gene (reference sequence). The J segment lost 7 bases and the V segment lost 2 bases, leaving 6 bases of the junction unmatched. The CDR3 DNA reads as TGTGCCAGCAGCTTATGGGGGACAGGGGGAAGTGAAAAACTGTTTTTT. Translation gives CASSLWGTGGSEKLFF.

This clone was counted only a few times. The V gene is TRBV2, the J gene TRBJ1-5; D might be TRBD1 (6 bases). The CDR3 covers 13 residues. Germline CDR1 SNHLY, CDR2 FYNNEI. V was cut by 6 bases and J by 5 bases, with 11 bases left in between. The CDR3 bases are TGTGCCAGCAGACGGGGGGCGGATCAGCCCCAGCATTTT. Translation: CASRRGADQPQHF.